This T cell receptor (beta chain) was recovered during a study of blood T cell repertoires in COVID-19. Study overall: Acute-phase and convalescent COVID-19 samples originated in the United States, Italy and Spain. Sources were T cells, B-cell-depleted T cells, or PBMCs; the material itself was cDNA or gDNA.

This CDR3 has 14 amino acids. The V gene's germline CDR1 is SQVTM and CDR2 ANQGSEA. V was shortened by 1 base and J by 10 bases, with 17 bases between the two germline ends. In the original workflow: Estimates of nucleated cell counts were drawn from the amplification of reference gene primers. Sequencing was performed with immunoSEQ multiplex PCR; in TCRdb, only in-frame clones are kept and a portion is missing. From that table come the V and J calls and clone size; the DNA was used to work out D and trimming. The sample has a few hundred thousand clones, approximately 82% seen once. This receptor was obtained from a woman aged 18-29 years with acute or convalescent COVID-19. The gene calls are TRBV29-1 and TRBJ2-1; possible D gene TRBD2, 6 bases. Material: peripheral blood. CDR3 in amino acids: CSVEGDSGGVEQFF. In DNA form, the CDR3 reads TGCAGCGTTGAAGGGGACTCCGGAGGGGTGGAGCAGTTCTTC.